This entry concerns a single T cell receptor (beta chain). In germline, CDR1 is SGHTA, CDR2 FQGNSA. V lost 1 base and J lost 8, with 11 bases in between. CDR3 length: 13 amino acids. Each recovered donor of Cohort 3 presented with two negative PCRs, clearance, or symptom resolution. The entry originates in a study of blood T cell repertoires in COVID-19. Profiled with immunoSEQ multiplex PCR; TCRdb holds only in-frame clones, not every one. The sample has approximately 280,000 clones, about 90% seen once. Source material: PBMCs or T cells enriched from blood (not recorded which). The clonotype comes from a woman aged 60-70 years who had recovered from COVID-19. The V call is TRBV7-2, the J call TRBJ1-1; D is undetermined. CDR3 loop: CASSLGLHREAFF. CDR3 coding DNA: TGTGCCAGCAGCTTAGGCCTCCACCGGGAAGCTTTCTTT.